This T cell receptor beta chain was recorded in a study of regulatory T cells in long-lasting Graves disease. Study-wide results and limits: There was favoring of TRBV28, TRBJ1-2 and TRBJ2-5 in persistent disease. TCR diversity was lower in persistent Graves' patients (versus newly diagnosed ones).

Looked up from germline, CDR1 is SGHDT and CDR2 is YYEEEE. With 4 bases clipped from V and 5 bases from J, the junction kept 9 bases outside the gene matches. There are 15 residues in the CDR3. Sample time point: newly diagnosed GD, antithyroid drugs for less than 3 months. Preparation of the TCR library used RNA extracted from PBMCs. Comment on this clonotype: The target antigen is unknown.

Building of the TCR beta libraries involved iRepertoire HTBI primers and Arm-PCR of CDR3 regions. TCRdb called the multiplex PCR reads again in MiXCR, with one record for every CDR3 protein. The sample holds about 470,000 distinct CDR3 sequences; more than 13% are singletons and the top ten take approximately 15%. The same sample was also studied in work on T cells in Graves' hyperthyroidism and ophthalmopathy. That study adds: A patient was excluded if there was uncontrolled infection, other autoimmune disease, pregnancy or lactation.

The specimen was peripheral blood mononuclear cells (PBMCs), collected at new diagnosis, from a patient treated with antithyroid drugs. The chain couples TRBV5-6 to TRBJ2-5; the match to TRBD2 covers 9 bases. This sequence was found in a young woman with Graves disease. In DNA, the CDR3 is TGTGCCAGCAGCACGGGTAGCGGGAGAGTGGAGACCCAGTACTTC. Protein: CASSTGSGRVETQYF.